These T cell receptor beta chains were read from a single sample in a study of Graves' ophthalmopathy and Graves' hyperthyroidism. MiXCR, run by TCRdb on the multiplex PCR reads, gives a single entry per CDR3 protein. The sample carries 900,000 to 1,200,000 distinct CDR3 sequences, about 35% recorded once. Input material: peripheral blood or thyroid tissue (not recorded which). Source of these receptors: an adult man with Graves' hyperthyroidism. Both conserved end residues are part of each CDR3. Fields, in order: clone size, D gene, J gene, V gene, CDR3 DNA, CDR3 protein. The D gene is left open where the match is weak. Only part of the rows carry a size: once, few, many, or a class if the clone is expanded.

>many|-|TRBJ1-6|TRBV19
TGTGCCACCTCCTTGGCAGGGGTCAATTCACCCCTCCACTTT
CATSLAGVNSPLHF
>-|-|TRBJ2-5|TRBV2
-
CACSASLDRGFEKETQYF
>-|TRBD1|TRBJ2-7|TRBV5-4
TGTGCCAGCAGCTTGGACGACAGGGGGCCATACGAGCAGTACTTC
CASSLDDRGPYEQYF
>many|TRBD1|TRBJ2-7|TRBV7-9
TGTGCCAGCAGCAAACGGACAGGGAGGTCCTACGAGCAGTACTTC
CASSKRTGRSYEQYF
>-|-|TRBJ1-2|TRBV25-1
TGTGCCAGCAGTGAATATGCGGCCGAGGGACCACCTAACTATGGCTACACCTTC
CASSEYAAEGPPNYGYTF
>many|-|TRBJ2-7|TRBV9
TGTGCCAGCAGCGTAGGACAGGACCTAGAGCAGTACTTC
CASSVGQDLEQYF
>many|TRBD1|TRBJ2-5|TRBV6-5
TGTGCCAGCAGGCCGACAGGGACAGGGGAGACCCAGTACTTC
CASRPTGTGETQYF
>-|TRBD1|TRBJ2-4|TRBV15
TGTGCCACCGCTTCCCAGGGGGACATTCAGTACTTC
CATASQGDIQYF
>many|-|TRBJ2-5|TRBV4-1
TGCGCCAGCAGCCAAGTCCTAGCTCGCGAGACCCAGTACTTC
CASSQVLARETQYF
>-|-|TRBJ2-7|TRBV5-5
TGTGCCAGCAGCCAAGAGGGTATGACAGCCTCCTACGAGCAGTACTTC
CASSQEGMTASYEQYF
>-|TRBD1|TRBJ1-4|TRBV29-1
TGCAGCGTTGAGAATACCGGGACAGGGGATGAAAAACTGTTTTTT
CSVENTGTGDEKLFF
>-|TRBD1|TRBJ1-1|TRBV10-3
TGTGCCGCACGGACAGGGTCTGACACTGAAGCTTTCTTT
CAARTGSDTEAFF
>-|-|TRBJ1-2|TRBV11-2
TGTGCCAGCAGCTCAGGGTCCGCTAACTGTGGCTACACCTTC
CASSSGSANCGYTF
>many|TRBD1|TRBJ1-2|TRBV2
TGTGCCAGCAGTATCGAGGGGGCCATAGGCTACACCTTC
CASSIEGAIGYTF
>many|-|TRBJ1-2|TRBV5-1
TGCGCCAGCAGCTTACGGCAGGGCTTTAACTATGGCTACACCTTC
CASSLRQGFNYGYTF
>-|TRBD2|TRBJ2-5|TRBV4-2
TGTGCCAGCAGCCGCGGCGGGTCGGGGGGGAGAGAGACCCAGTACTTC
CASSRGGSGGRETQYF
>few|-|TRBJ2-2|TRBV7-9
TGTGCCAGCAGCCACACGGACGAGTTGAGGGACACCGGGGAGCTGTTTTTT
CASSHTDELRDTGELFF
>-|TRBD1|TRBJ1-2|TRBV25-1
TGTGCCAGCAGTGAATGGGCGGGGCCTACAGGGGATGGCTACACCTTC
CASSEWAGPTGDGYTF
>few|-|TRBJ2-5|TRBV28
TGTGCCAGCAGTCCACAGGGTTTCCCCAGGGAGACCCAGTACTTC
CASSPQGFPRETQYF
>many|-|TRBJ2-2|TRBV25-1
TGTGCCAGCAGTGATGGGGGGACCGGGGAGCTGTTTTTT
CASSDGGTGELFF
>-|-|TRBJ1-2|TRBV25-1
TGTGCCCTGGCCTCAGATGGCTACACCTTC
CALASDGYTF
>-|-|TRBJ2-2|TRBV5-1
TGCGCCAGCAGCCCTGAGGTCCACGGACCAGACCTTAGCAACACCGGGGAGCTGTTTTTT
CASSPEVHGPDLSNTGELFF
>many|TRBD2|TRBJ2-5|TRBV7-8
TGTGCCAGCAGTTCAACTTACTCAGCGGGGGAGACCCAGTACTTC
CASSSTYSAGETQYF
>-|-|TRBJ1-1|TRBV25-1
TGTGCCAGCAGTGAATTGATAGGGACGAACACTGAAGCTTTCTTT
CASSELIGTNTEAFF
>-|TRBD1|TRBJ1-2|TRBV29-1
TGCAGCGTTACAGGGACAGGGGGAAGGCACTATGGCTACACCTTC
CSVTGTGGRHYGYTF
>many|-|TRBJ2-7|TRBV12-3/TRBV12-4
TGTGCCAGCAGCCCTGACAGATACGAGCAGTACTTC
CASSPDRYEQYF
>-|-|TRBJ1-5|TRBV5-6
TGTGCCAGCAGCTTGGGGCTTGTTGGCAATCAGCCCCAGCATTTT
CASSLGLVGNQPQHF
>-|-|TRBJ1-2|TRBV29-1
TGCAGCGTTGTCGAGGACAGCGGCGTGACCTTC
CSVVEDSGVTF
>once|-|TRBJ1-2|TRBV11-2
TGTGCCAGCAGCCGGAGGGTCGGCTATGGCTACACCTTC
CASSRRVGYGYTF
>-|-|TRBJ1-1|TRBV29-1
TGCAGCGTTGATACTAGCGGGAGGGGCACTGAAGCTTTCTTT
CSVDTSGRGTEAFF
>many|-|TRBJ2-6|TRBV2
TGTGCCAGCAGGACGGTTCTGAACTCTGGGGCCAACGTCCTGACTTTC
CASRTVLNSGANVLTF
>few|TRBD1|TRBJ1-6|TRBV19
TGTGCCAGTAGTAAGACACGGGACAGGGTTAATTCACCCCTCCACTTT
CASSKTRDRVNSPLHF
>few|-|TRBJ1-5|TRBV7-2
TGTGCCAGCAGCCGAACGGGGTATTATCAGCCCCAGCATTTT
CASSRTGYYQPQHF
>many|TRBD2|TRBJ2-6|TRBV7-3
TGTGCCAGCAGCCAGACTAGCGGGAGAACTGGGGCCAACGTCCTGACTTTC
CASSQTSGRTGANVLTF
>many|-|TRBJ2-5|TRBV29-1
TGCAGCTATACCCCACAGGGAAGGCAAGAGACCCAGTACTTC
CSYTPQGRQETQYF
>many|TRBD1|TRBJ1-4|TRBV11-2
TGTGCCAGCAGCTTAGTCCCCTTGACAGGGTGGACTAATGAAAAACTGTTTTTT
CASSLVPLTGWTNEKLFF
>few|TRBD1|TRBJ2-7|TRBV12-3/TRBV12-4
TGTGCCAGCAGCCAAAGGACAGGGGGACTTTTTGAGCAGTACTTC
CASSQRTGGLFEQYF
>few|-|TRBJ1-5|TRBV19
TGTGCCAGTAGCTACAGGGAAAGCAATCAGCCCCAGCATTTT
CASSYRESNQPQHF
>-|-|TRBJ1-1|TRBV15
TGTGCCACCAGCTTGAGGGTTGGGGGAGGGGTTACGTCCGCTGAAGCTTTCTTT
CATSLRVGGGVTSAEAFF
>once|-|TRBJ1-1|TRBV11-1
TGTGCCAGCAGCTTAGCGTATATGGAGAACACTGAAGCTTTCTTT
CASSLAYMENTEAFF
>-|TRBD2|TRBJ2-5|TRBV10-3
TGTGCCAGCAAAGCTAGGCTAGCGGGAGCACAAGAGACCCAGTACTTC
CASKARLAGAQETQYF
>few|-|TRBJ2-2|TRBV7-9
TGCGCCAGCAGCCAAGATCCTACAGGGAAGGCCACCGGGGAGCTGTTTTTT
CASSQDPTGKATGELFF
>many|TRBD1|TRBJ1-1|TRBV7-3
TGTGCCAGCAGGACGACAGGGGGGTCTGAAGCTTTCTTT
CASRTTGGSEAFF
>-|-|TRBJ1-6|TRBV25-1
TGTGCCAGCAGTGAATTCCCGGGGAGTTCACCCCTCCACTTT
CASSEFPGSSPLHF
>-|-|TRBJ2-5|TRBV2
TGTGCCAGCAGTAAACGGGTGGCCAGCCAAGGGACCCAGTACTTC
CASSKRVASQGTQYF
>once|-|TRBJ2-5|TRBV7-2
TGTGCCGGCAGCTTTCAGGCAGGAACTTTCCAAGAGACCCAGTACTTC
CAGSFQAGTFQETQYF
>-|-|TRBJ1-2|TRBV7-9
TGTGCCAGCAGCGTTGAGGGCTCGGGGGTCCCCTATGGCTACACCTTC
CASSVEGSGVPYGYTF
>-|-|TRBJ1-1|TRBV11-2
TGTGCCAGCAGCTTAGCATCCCAATGGAACACTGAAGCTTTCTTT
CASSLASQWNTEAFF
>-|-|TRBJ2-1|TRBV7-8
TGTGCCAGCAGCTTCGCTCCGTACAATGAGCAGTTCTTC
CASSFAPYNEQFF
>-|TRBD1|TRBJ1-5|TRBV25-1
TGTGCCAGCAGCCCCGGGACAGGGTTTGGCAATCAGCCCCAGCATTTT
CASSPGTGFGNQPQHF
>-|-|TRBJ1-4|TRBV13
TGTGCCAGCAGCTTAAGAGGGGACCAAAATGAAAAACTGTTTTTT
CASSLRGDQNEKLFF
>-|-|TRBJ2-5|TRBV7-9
TGTGCCAGCAGCCAAATGGAGCGGAGCCAGTACTTC
CASSQMERSQYF